Listed below are T cell receptor beta chains from one sample, sequenced in a study of post-analysis software for immune sequencing data. TCRdb reprocessed the PCR reads via MiXCR and lists one record per CDR3 protein. The data show roughly 650,000 distinct CDR3 sequences, approximately 59% seen once. Sequences were obtained from blood. These receptors were obtained from a girl between 2 and 10 years old with multiple sclerosis. Both conserved end residues are part of each CDR3. Each record gives: clone size, V gene, D gene, J gene, CDR3 protein, CDR3 DNA. The D gene is left open where the match is weak. Where a row states a size, it is once, few, many or the class of an expanded clone; other rows omit it.

>-|TRBV6-4|-|TRBJ2-1
CASSEYSSYNEQFF
TGTGCCAGCAGTGAGTACAGCTCCTACAATGAGCAGTTCTTC
>-|TRBV6-2/TRBV6-3|-|TRBJ2-1
CASSYSIILGAHEQFF
TGTGCCAGCAGTTACTCGATAATACTAGGGGCCCATGAGCAGTTCTTC
>-|TRBV4-1|-|TRBJ1-2
CASSQPRSSYGYTF
TGCGCCAGCAGCCAACCCCGGAGCTCCTATGGCTACACCTTC
>few|TRBV27|-|TRBJ1-1
CASSLSKDHTEAFF
TGTGCCAGCAGTTTATCTAAGGACCACACTGAAGCTTTCTTT
>-|TRBV14|-|TRBJ1-6
CASSQQGMGNSPLHF
TGTGCCAGCAGCCAACAGGGAATGGGGAATTCACCCCTCCACTTT
>few|TRBV6-5|TRBD1|TRBJ2-5
CASSYSPQGAQETQYF
TGTGCCAGCAGTTACTCTCCACAGGGGGCTCAAGAGACCCAGTACTTC
>few|TRBV29-1|TRBD1|TRBJ2-5
CSVGQGETQYF
TGCAGCGTTGGACAGGGGGAGACCCAGTACTTC
>-|TRBV6-5|TRBD1|TRBJ1-1
CASSYFPDRANLEAFF
TGTGCCAGCAGTTACTTTCCCGACAGGGCCAACCTTGAAGCTTTCTTT
>-|TRBV29-1|TRBD2|TRBJ2-1
CSVLLGGKEGLGLYNEQFF
TGCAGCGTTTTATTGGGAGGGAAGGAAGGCCTGGGTCTATACAATGAGCAGTTCTTC
>many|TRBV12-3/TRBV12-4|-|TRBJ2-6
CASSLVGSGANVLTF
TGTGCCAGCAGCTTGGTAGGTTCCGGGGCCAACGTCCTGACTTTC
>few|TRBV20-1|-|TRBJ2-7
CSARDRQDYEQYF
TGCAGTGCTAGGGATAGACAGGACTACGAGCAGTACTTC
>few|TRBV7-8|TRBD2|TRBJ2-1
CASSSHPGGLVSEQFF
TGTGCCAGCAGCTCCCACCCGGGAGGACTAGTGAGTGAGCAGTTCTTC
>few|TRBV20-1|-|TRBJ2-5
CSAPAVMRSSKETQYF
TGCAGTGCTCCAGCGGTTATGCGGAGCTCGAAAGAGACCCAGTACTTC
>-|TRBV21-1|-|TRBJ2-5
CASSTTGRQETQYF
TGTGCCAGCAGCACGACAGGGAGGCAAGAGACCCAGTACTTC
>-|TRBV4-1|-|TRBJ1-2
CASSQIPQGKGDYGYTF
TGCGCCAGCAGCCAAATCCCACAGGGAAAGGGAGACTATGGCTACACCTTC
>-|TRBV5-5|TRBD1|TRBJ2-7
CASSLKGQGDLSAGTMNEQYF
TGTGCCAGCAGCTTGAAGGGACAGGGGGATCTCTCAGCGGGGACAATGAACGAGCAGTACTTC